The 8 T cell receptor beta chains below come from one sample, sequenced in a study of Ad26.COV2.S vaccination and SARS-CoV-2 variants. Generated by immunoSEQ multiplex PCR, the TCRdb table keeps only in-frame clones and is missing some. The table shows about 390,000 clones, with roughly nine tenths occurring only once. The treatment here: around 19 received Ad26.COV2.S at low or high dose, single or two shots; 5 received placebo; per-sample allocation not given. Vaccine and placebo recipients were sampled on day 63 after the first injection. The source was peripheral blood, collected in a trial of Ad26.COV2.S vaccine versus placebo. These receptors originate from a person aged 18-60 years who received the Ad26.COV2.S COVID-19 vaccine or a placebo.

This clone was detected once. The chain is built from TRBV5-6 and TRBJ1-5; D gene unclear. Trimming removed 5 bases from V and 0 bases from J, with 9 bases in between. The CDR3 extends over 14 amino acids. Germline values: CDR1 SGHDT, CDR2 YYEEEE. DNA for the CDR3: TGTGCCAGCAGACGAACCAATAGCAATCAGCCCCAGCATTTT. Amino acids: CASRRTNSNQPQHF.

V is TRBV10-1 and J is TRBJ1-2, with 7 nucleotides matching TRBD1. The CDR3 sequence is 13 residues long. J gave up 8 bases and V 4 bases, and 7 bases lay outside the gene matches. The V gene's germline CDR1 is WNHNN and CDR2 SYGVQD (reference sequence). CDR3 sequence reads: CASSAETGSGYTF. The CDR3 DNA reads as TGCGCCAGCAGTGCGGAGACAGGGAGCGGCTACACCTTC.

This clone was seen only once. The rearrangement uses TRBV27 and TRBJ1-2; D is unresolved. The V gene lost 4 bases and the J gene lost 3 bases, with 12 bases spanning the gap. CDR3 size: 14 residues. Germline CDR1 and CDR2: MNHEY and SMNVEV (reference sequence). Here the CDR3 reads CASSSRTGDYGYTF. Written as DNA, the CDR3 is TGTGCCAGCAGTTCACGGACGGGAGACTATGGCTACACCTTC.

This sequence joins TRBV3-1 (or the pseudogene TRBV3-2) and TRBJ2-2; 12 bases line up with TRBD2. The CDR3 contains 18 residues. CDR1 and CDR2 from the germline V gene are LGHDT and YNNKEL (reference sequence). With V trimmed by 0 bases and J by 6 bases, 8 bases remained unmatched. CDR3 coding DNA: TGTGCCAGCAGCCAAGACCCTAGCGGGGGGGCGAGGGCCGGGGAGCTGTTTTTT. Translating gives CASSQDPSGGARAGELFF.

The chain uses TRBV5-8 and TRBJ2-7; TRBD1 matches 7 bases. Per germline, CDR1 SGHTS and CDR2 YDEGEE. V lost 4 bases, J lost 2 bases, and 12 bases stayed unmatched. This CDR3 is 16 amino acids long. The CDR3 nucleotides are TGTGCCAGCAGCAATGGGGTTAGGGGGCGACCCTACGAGCAGTACTTC. This codes for CASSNGVRGRPYEQYF.

This rearrangement joins TRBV6-1 to TRBJ2-5; D not resolved. This CDR3 comprises 13 residues. Trimming took off 6 bases at V and 1 base at J, with 9 bases between the two ends. Looked up from germline, CDR1 is MNHNS and CDR2 is SASEGT. The CDR3 spells CASSLPPQETQYF. Here the CDR3 DNA reads TGTGCCAGCAGCCTACCCCCCCAAGAGACCCAGTACTTC.

This sequence joins TRBV18 and TRBJ1-1; 8 bases are shared with TRBD1. Trimming removed 5 bases from V and 8 bases from J; junction bases left unmatched: 7. Germline V gene data show CDR1 as KGHSH and CDR2 as LQKENI. This CDR3 region has 13 residues. The CDR3 DNA sequence: TGTGCCAGCTCAACAGGACAGGGAAGGGAAGCTTTCTTT. Protein product: CASSTGQGREAFF.

This clone appeared a single time. The chain is built from TRBV16 and TRBJ2-3; tentatively, D is TRBD1 (6 bases). The V gene's germline CDR1 is KGHSY and CDR2 FQNENV. V was cut by 2 bases and J by 3 bases, with 9 bases left in between. The CDR3 runs 14 residues. CDR3 residues: CASSQGDTTDTQYF. The CDR3 nucleotides read TGTGCCAGCAGCCAAGGGGACACGACAGATACGCAGTATTTT.